One sample yielded the 16 T cell receptor beta chains listed below, sequenced in a study of CD8 T cells in Susac syndrome. Random hexamers primed reverse transcription of about 0.5 to 1 ug RNA. TCRdb recomputed calls from the immunoSEQ multiplex PCR reads with MiXCR, one row per CDR3 protein. The sample carries around 200,000 distinct CDR3 sequences, roughly 95% recorded once. Sequenced input: CD4+ T cells from PBMCs. Receptor source: a human donor in good health.

The rearrangement links TRBV30 to TRBJ1-5; D uncertain. The germline V and J ends were trimmed by 0 bases and 6 bases, with 15 bases remaining between them. The germline V gene has CDR1 GTSNPN and CDR2 SVGIG (reference sequence). CDR3 length equals 15 residues. As DNA, the CDR3 is TGTGCCTGGAGTGTTGGAGTTGGAGGGCGTCAGCCCCAGCATTTT. This codes for CAWSVGVGGRQPQHF.

The CDR3 spells CASSLGTGAASGANVLTF. CDR3 coding DNA: TGTGCCAGCAGCTTAGGGACAGGCGCGGCCTCTGGGGCCAACGTCCTGACTTTC. The chain uses TRBV7-3 and TRBJ2-6; the match to TRBD1 covers 8 bases. J lost 0 bases, V lost 2 bases, and 6 bases had no gene match. The germline CDR1 and CDR2 sequences are SGHTA and FQGTGA. The CDR3 runs to 18 residues.

This clonotype was seen once. CDR3: CASSPRPNTEAFF. For the CDR3, the DNA is TGTGCCAGCTCACCGAGACCGAACACTGAAGCTTTCTTT. This chain joins TRBV18 and TRBJ1-1, with unresolved D. Per germline, CDR1 KGHSH and CDR2 LQKENI. V was trimmed by 3 bases and J by 1 base, leaving 6 bases between them. The CDR3 sequence is 13 residues long.

The chain employs TRBV5-1 and TRBJ2-7; D possibly uses TRBD1 or TRBD2 (5 bases each). This CDR3 region has 16 residues. The V end was cut by 2 bases, the J end by 5 bases, with 20 bases between. CDR1 and CDR2 from the germline V gene are SGHRS and YFSETQ. CDR3 protein: CASSFQWGTAWNEQYF. The DNA of the CDR3 is TGCGCCAGCAGCTTCCAGTGGGGGACCGCCTGGAACGAGCAGTACTTC.

The chain combines TRBV29-1 with TRBJ2-1; D might be TRBD2 (5 bases). The CDR3 totals 11 residues. CDR1 SQVTM and CDR2 ANQGSEA come from the germline V gene. V was shortened by 7 bases and J by 5 bases, with 9 bases between the two germline ends. The CDR3 nucleotides read TGCAGCGGAGGGTTCCACAATGAGCAGTTCTTC. As protein: CSGGFHNEQFF.

The rearrangement links TRBV20-1 to TRBJ1-4; 8 bases map to TRBD1. Per the germline V gene, CDR1 is DFQATT and CDR2 is SNEGSKA (reference sequence). V lost 5 bases, J lost 8 bases, and 7 bases stayed unmatched. This CDR3 spans 13 amino acids. The CDR3 DNA reads TGCAGTGCTCGTAAGACAGGGGCGGAAAAACTGTTTTTT. As protein: CSARKTGAEKLFF.

The rearrangement joins TRBV30 to TRBJ1-2; D is unclear. In germline, CDR1 is GTSNPN, CDR2 SVGIG (reference sequence). The length of the CDR3 is 13 residues. Trimming cost V 3 bases and J 2 bases, with 10 bases left between them. CDR3 DNA: TGTGCCTGGAGCGCCCAACTGAACTATGGCTACACCTTC. The encoded protein is CAWSAQLNYGYTF.

The V call is TRBV20-1, the J call TRBJ2-5; D possibly uses TRBD1 or TRBD2 (5 bases each). The CDR3 contains 14 residues. Germline-derived CDR1 and CDR2 are DFQATT and SNEGSKA (reference sequence). Trimming shortened V by 3 bases and J by 4 bases, and 15 bases separated the two germline ends. In nucleotides, the CDR3 is TGCAGTGCTAGGTGGGGTTTTGGGGGAGAGACCCAGTACTTC. Amino acid sequence: CSARWGFGGETQYF.

The chain couples TRBV15 to TRBJ1-3; D not resolved. CDR1 is LNHNV and CDR2 is YYDKDF in the germline V gene (reference sequence). Trimming cost V 2 bases and J 4 bases, with 12 bases left between them. The CDR3 has 15 amino acids. The CDR3 region has the DNA TGTGCCACCAGCAGACACGGCCCAGGAGGAAACACCATATATTTT. Its protein product is CATSRHGPGGNTIYF.

The chain employs TRBV20-1 and TRBJ2-3; no reliable D call. Germline V lookup: CDR1 DFQATT, CDR2 SNEGSKA (reference sequence). Trimming removed 5 bases at V and 6 bases at J, with 9 bases between. The CDR3 is 11 residues long. DNA for the CDR3: TGCAGTGCTGACCCCCGGGATACGCAGTATTTT. Its protein product is CSADPRDTQYF.

The chain links TRBV24-1 to TRBJ2-3, with 8 bases aligning to TRBD2. V shed 12 bases, J shed 0 bases, and the junction held 4 bases outside the gene matches. Germline V gene sequence: CDR1 KGHDR, CDR2 SFDVKD. The CDR3 runs to 13 residues. CDR3 amino acids: CASSSGSTDTQYF. In DNA form, the CDR3 reads TGTGCCTCATCTAGCGGGAGCACAGATACGCAGTATTTT.

The chain has TRBV29-1 and TRBJ2-1; 10 nucleotides match TRBD2. The CDR3 consists of 14 residues. Losses at the gene ends were 3 bases for V and 5 bases for J; bases not matched to a gene: 4. Germline CDR1 is SQVTM and CDR2 is ANQGSEA. The CDR3 DNA sequence: TGCAGCGTTGACCCCCTAGCGGGGGACAATGAGCAGTTCTTC. Its protein product is CSVDPLAGDNEQFF.

This chain joins TRBV2 and TRBJ1-2; D unclear. Trimming took 7 bases from V and 1 from J, leaving 7 bases between them. Germline V gene lookup returns CDR1 SNHLY and CDR2 FYNNEI. The CDR3 length is 12 residues. CDR3: CASTRDNYGYTF. CDR3 bases: TGTGCCAGCACGAGAGATAACTATGGCTACACCTTC.

V is TRBV25-1 and J is TRBJ2-1, with D hard to call. The CDR3 has 11 residues. Germline loops: CDR1 MGHDK, CDR2 SYGVNS. Deletions cut 1 base from V and 9 bases from J, with 4 bases between. The CDR3 reads CASSEWGEQFF. DNA for the CDR3: TGTGCCAGCAGTGAATGGGGTGAGCAGTTCTTC. Based on the CDR3 plus reference TRBV25-1 and TRBJ2-1, the full variable domain is EADIYQTPRYLVIGTGKKITLECSQTMGHDKMYWYQQDPGMELHLIHYSYGVNSTEKGDLSSESTVSRIRTEHFPLTLESARPSHTSQYLCASSEWGEQFFGPGTRLTVL.

The genes are TRBV20-1 and TRBJ1-2; 8 bases line up with TRBD1. J gave up 2 bases and V 2 bases, and 1 base lay outside the gene matches. Germline V gives CDR1 DFQATT, CDR2 SNEGSKA (reference sequence). The CDR3 loop spans 13 amino acids. CDR3 sequence reads: CSARQGANYGYTF. Written as DNA, the CDR3 is TGCAGTGCTAGACAGGGGGCGAACTATGGCTACACCTTC.

V is TRBV12-3 or TRBV12-4 and J is TRBJ2-5, with 9 bases identical to TRBD2. CDR3 size: 15 residues. V was clipped by 6 bases and J by 5 bases; unmatched bases: 10. CDR3 sequence: CASSSLAGPRETQYF. CDR3 nucleotides: TGTGCCAGCAGCTCACTAGCGGGCCCGCGGGAGACCCAGTACTTC.